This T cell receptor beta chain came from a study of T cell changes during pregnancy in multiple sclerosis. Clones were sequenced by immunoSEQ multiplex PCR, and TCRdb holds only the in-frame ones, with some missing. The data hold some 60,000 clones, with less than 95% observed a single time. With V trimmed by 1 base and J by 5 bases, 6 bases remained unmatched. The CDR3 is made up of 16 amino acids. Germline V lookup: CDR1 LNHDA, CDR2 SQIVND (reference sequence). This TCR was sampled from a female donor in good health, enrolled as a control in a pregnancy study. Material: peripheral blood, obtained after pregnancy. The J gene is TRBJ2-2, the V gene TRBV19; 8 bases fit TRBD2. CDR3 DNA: TGTGCCAGTAGTATAGTCCCTAGCGGGTCAACCGGGGAGCTGTTTTTT. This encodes CASSIVPSGSTGELFF.